This TCR beta chain derives from a study of blood T cell repertoires in COVID-19. The overall study: Sources were T cells, B-cell-depleted T cells, or PBMCs; the material itself was cDNA or gDNA.

Germline lookup yields CDR1 MDHEN and CDR2 SYDVKM. Deletions cut 5 bases from V and 7 bases from J, with 5 bases between. The CDR3 sequence is 11 residues long. In the study's own analysis: Estimates of nucleated cell counts were drawn from the amplification of reference gene primers. Sequencing used immunoSEQ multiplex PCR; TCRdb keeps in-frame clones, though not all of them. V, J and clone size were drawn from that table, and D and trimming were deduced from the DNA. The top ten clones hold about 4% of a sample with approximately 220,000 clones, 86% of them seen once. Individuals drawn from under 30 US areas were about 18 to 100 years old.

The chain carries TRBV28 and TRBJ2-2; unclear D gene. The sample consisted of PBMCs or T cells enriched from blood (not recorded which). The sequence came from a woman aged 40 to 55 with acute COVID-19. The CDR3 sequence is CASSPLGELFF. CDR3 nucleotides: TGTGCCAGCAGTCCCCTCGGGGAGCTGTTTTTT.